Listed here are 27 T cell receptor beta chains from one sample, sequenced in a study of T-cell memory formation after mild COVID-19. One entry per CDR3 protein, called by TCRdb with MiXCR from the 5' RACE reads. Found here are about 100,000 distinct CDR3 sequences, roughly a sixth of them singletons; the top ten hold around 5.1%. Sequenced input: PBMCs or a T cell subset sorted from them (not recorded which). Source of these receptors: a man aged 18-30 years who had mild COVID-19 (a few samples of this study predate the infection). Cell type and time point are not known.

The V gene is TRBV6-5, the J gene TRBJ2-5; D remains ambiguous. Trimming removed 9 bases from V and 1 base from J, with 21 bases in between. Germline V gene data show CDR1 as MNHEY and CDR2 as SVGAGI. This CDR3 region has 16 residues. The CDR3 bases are TGTGCCAGAAATAAGAGTCCGACGGCCAGCCAAGAGACCCAGTACTTC. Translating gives CARNKSPTASQETQYF.

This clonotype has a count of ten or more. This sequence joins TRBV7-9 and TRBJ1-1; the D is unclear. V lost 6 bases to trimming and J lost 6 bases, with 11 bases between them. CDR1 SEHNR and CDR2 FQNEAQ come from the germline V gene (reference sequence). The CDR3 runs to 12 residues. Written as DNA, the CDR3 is TGTGCCAGCAGTCTCGCCCAGGCTGAAGCTTTCTTT. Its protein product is CASSLAQAEAFF. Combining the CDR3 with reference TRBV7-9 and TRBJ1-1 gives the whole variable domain DTGVSQNPRHKITKRGQNVTFRCDPISEHNRLYWYRQTLGQGPEFLTYFQNEAQLEKSRLLSDRFSAERPKGSFSTLEIQRTEQGDSAMYLCASSLAQAEAFFGQGTRLTVV.

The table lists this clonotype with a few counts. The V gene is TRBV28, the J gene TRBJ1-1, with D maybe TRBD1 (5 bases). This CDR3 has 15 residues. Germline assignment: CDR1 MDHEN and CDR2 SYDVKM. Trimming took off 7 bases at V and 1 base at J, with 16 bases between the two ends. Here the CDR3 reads CASTIRGGGNTEAFF. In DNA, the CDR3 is TGTGCCAGCACCATTCGTGGGGGGGGGAACACTGAAGCTTTCTTT.

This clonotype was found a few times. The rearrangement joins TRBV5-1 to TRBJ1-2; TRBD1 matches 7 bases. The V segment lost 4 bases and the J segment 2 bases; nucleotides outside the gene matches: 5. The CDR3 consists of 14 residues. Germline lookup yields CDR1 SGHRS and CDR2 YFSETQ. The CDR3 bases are TGCGCCAGCAGCATACAGGGGCCCAACTATGGCTACACCTTC. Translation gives CASSIQGPNYGYTF.

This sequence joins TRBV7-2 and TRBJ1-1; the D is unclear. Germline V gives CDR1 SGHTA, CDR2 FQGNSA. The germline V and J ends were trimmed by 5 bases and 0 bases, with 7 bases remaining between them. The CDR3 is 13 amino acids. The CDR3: CASSADMNTEAFF. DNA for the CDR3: TGTGCCAGCAGCGCAGACATGAACACTGAAGCTTTCTTT.

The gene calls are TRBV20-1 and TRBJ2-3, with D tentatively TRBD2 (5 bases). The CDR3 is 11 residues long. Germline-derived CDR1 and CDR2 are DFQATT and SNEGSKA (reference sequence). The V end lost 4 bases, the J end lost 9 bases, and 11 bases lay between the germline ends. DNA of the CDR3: TGCAGTGCTAAGAAAGCGGACACGCAGTATTTT. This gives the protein CSAKKADTQYF.

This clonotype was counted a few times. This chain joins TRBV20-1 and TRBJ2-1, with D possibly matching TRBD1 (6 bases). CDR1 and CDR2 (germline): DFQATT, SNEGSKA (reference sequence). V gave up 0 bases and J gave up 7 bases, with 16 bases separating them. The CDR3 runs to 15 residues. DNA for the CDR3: TGCAGTGCTAGAGATCCTTCAGGGGCGGATAATGAGCAGTTCTTC. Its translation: CSARDPSGADNEQFF.

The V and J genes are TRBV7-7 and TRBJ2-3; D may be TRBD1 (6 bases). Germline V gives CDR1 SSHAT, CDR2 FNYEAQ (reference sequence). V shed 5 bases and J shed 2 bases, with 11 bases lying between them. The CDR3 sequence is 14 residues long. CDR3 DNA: TGTGCCAGCAGCCCAACAGGGTTCACAGATACGCAGTATTTT. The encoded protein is CASSPTGFTDTQYF.

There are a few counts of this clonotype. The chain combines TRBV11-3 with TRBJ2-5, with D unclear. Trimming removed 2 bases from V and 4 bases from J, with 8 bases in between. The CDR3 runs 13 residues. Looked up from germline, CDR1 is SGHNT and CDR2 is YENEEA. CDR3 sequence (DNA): TGTGCCAGCAGCTTATCGGTGGGAGAGACCCAGTACTTC. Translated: CASSLSVGETQYF.

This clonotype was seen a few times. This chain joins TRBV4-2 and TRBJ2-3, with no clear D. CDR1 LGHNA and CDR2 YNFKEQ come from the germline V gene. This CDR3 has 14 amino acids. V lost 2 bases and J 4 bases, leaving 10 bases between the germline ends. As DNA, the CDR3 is TGTGCCAGCAGCCAAAGCTGGCAAGCAGATACGCAGTATTTT. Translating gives CASSQSWQADTQYF.

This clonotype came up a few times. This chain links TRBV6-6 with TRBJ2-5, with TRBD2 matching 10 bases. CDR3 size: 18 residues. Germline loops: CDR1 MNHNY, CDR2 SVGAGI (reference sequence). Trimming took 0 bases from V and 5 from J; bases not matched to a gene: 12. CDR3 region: CASSYSAYTSGAGETQYF. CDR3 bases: TGTGCCAGCAGTTACTCGGCGTATACTAGCGGGGCGGGGGAGACCCAGTACTTC.

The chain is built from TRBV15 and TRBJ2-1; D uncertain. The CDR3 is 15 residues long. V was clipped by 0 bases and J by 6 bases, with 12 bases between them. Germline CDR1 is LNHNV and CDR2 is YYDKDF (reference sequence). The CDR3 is CATSRDLGQPNEQFF. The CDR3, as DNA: TGTGCCACCAGCAGAGATTTGGGTCAGCCCAATGAGCAGTTCTTC.

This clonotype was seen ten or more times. The CDR3 is CASSATGTSGRIAYNEQFF. CDR3 bases: TGTGCCAGCAGCGCGACAGGGACTAGCGGGCGAATCGCCTACAATGAGCAGTTCTTC. The chain links TRBV5-5 to TRBJ2-1; 12 nucleotides match TRBD2. CDR1 and CDR2 (germline): SGHKS, YYEKEE (reference sequence). The CDR3 sequence is 19 residues long. Trimming took 4 bases from V and 2 from J; bases not matched to a gene: 13.

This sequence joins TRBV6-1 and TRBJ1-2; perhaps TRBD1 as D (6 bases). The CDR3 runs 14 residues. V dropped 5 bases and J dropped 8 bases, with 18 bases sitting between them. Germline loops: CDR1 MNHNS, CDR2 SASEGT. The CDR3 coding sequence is TGTGCCAGCAGTTCACCCGGGACACTAAAGGGCTACACCTTC. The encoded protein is CASSSPGTLKGYTF.

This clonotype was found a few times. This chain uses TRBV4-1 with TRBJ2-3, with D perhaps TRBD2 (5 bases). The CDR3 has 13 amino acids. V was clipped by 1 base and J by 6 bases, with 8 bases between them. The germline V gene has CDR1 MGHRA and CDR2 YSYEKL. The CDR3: CASSQGEMDTQYF. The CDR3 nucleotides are TGCGCCAGCAGCCAAGGGGAGATGGATACGCAGTATTTT.

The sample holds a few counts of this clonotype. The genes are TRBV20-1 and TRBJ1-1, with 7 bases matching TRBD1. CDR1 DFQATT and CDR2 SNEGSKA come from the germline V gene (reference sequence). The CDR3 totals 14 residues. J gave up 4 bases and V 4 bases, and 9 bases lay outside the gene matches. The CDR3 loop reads CSATGGGGITEAFF. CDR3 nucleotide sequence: TGCAGTGCTACAGGGGGAGGTGGGATCACTGAAGCTTTCTTT.

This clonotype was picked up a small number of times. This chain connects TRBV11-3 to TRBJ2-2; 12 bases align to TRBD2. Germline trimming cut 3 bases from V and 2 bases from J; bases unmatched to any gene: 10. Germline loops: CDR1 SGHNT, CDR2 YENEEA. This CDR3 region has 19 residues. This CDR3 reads CASSFTSTSGGLNTGELFF. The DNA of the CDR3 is TGTGCCAGCAGCTTCACATCGACTAGCGGGGGTTTAAACACCGGGGAGCTGTTTTTT. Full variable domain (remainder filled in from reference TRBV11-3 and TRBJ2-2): EAGVVQSPRYKIIEKKQPVAFWCNPISGHNTLYWYLQNLGQGPELLIRYENEEAVDDSQLPKDRFSAERLKGVDSTLKIQPAELGDSAVYLCASSFTSTSGGLNTGELFFGEGSRLTVL.

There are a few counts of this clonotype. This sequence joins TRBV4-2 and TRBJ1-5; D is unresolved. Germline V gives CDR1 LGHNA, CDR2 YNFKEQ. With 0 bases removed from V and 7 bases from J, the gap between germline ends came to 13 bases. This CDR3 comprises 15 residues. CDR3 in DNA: TGTGCCAGCAGCCAAGACAGCCCCACCCCGCAGCCCCAGCATTTT. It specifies CASSQDSPTPQPQHF.

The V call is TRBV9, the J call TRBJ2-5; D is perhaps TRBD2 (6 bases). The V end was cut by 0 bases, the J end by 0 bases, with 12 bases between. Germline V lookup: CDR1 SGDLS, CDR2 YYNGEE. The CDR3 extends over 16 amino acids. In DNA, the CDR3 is TGTGCCAGCAGCGTAGGCGGGGTGGGTCACCAAGAGACCCAGTACTTC. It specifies CASSVGGVGHQETQYF.

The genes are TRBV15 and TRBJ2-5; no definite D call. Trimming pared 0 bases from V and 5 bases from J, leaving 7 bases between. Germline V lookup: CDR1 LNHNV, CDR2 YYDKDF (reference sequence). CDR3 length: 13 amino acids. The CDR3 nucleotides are TGTGCCACCAGCAGAGATACTTGGGAGACCCAGTACTTC. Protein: CATSRDTWETQYF.

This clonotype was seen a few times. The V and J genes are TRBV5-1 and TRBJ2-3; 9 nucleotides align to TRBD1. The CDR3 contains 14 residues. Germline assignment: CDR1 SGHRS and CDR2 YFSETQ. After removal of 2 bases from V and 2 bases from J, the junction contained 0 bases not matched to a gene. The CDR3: CASSLQGATDTQYF. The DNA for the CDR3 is TGCGCCAGCAGCTTACAGGGGGCCACAGATACGCAGTATTTT.

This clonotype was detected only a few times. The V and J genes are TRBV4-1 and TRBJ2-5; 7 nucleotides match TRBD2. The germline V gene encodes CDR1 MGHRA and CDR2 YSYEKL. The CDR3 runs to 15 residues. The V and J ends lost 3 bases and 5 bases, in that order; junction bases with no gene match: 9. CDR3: CASSQGGSPGETQYF. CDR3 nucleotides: TGCGCCAGCAGCCAGGGAGGGTCCCCGGGGGAGACCCAGTACTTC.

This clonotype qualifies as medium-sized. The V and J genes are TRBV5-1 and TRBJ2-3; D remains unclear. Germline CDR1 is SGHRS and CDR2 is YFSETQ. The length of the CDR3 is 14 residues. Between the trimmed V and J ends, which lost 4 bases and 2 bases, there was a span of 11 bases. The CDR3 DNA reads TGCGCCAGCAGCGTCGTAGATCACACAGATACGCAGTATTTT. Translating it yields CASSVVDHTDTQYF. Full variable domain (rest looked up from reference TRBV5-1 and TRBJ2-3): KAGVTQTPRYLIKTRGQQVTLSCSPISGHRSVSWYQQTPGQGLQFLFEYFSETQRNKGNFPGRFSGRQFSNSRSEMNVSTLELGDSALYLCASSVVDHTDTQYFGPGTRLTVL.

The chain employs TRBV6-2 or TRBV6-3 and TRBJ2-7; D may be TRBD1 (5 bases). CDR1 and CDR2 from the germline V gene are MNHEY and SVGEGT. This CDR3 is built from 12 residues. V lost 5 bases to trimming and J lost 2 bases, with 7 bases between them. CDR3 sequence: CASSRGPYEQYV. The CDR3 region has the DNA TGTGCCAGCAGTAGGGGCCCCTACGAGCAGTACGTC.

This chain's CDR3 is CASSWSGTGDQPQHF. The CDR3 coding sequence is TGTGCCAGCAGTTGGTCGGGTACGGGTGATCAGCCCCAGCATTTT. The V and J genes are TRBV21-1 and TRBJ1-5. TRBV21-1 corresponds to a pseudogene. This CDR3 has 15 amino acids.

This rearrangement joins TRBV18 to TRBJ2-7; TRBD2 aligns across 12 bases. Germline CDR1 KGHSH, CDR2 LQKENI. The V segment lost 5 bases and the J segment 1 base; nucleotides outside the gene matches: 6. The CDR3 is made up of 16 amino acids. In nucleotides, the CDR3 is TGTGCCAGCTCAAGAGGACTAGCGGGGACTTCCTACGAGCAGTACTTC. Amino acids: CASSRGLAGTSYEQYF.

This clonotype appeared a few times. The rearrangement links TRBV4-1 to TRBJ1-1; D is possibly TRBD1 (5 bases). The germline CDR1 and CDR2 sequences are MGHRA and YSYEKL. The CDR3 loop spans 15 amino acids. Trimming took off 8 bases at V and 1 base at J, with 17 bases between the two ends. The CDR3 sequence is CASRMGDRPNTEAFF. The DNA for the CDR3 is TGCGCCAGCCGGATGGGGGACCGACCGAACACTGAAGCTTTCTTT.